These 30 T cell receptor beta chains were sequenced from one sample in a study of tumor-infiltrating lymphocytes in oesophageal squamous cell carcinoma. TCRdb reprocessed the PCR reads via MiXCR and lists one record per CDR3 protein. The sample records 24,000 or so distinct CDR3 sequences, around 40% being singletons. The sample consisted of esophageal tumor tissue. The source is a male donor with esophageal squamous cell carcinoma.

This clonotype was observed many times. The rearrangement links TRBV5-1 to TRBJ2-5, with 8 bases identical to TRBD2. The V segment lost 1 base and the J segment 2 bases; nucleotides outside the gene matches: 7. CDR1 is SGHRS and CDR2 is YFSETQ in the germline V gene. This CDR3 spans 16 amino acids. The CDR3, as DNA: TGCGCCAGCAGCTTGTCCGGGACTAGGGGACAAGAGACCCAGTACTTC. Its protein is CASSLSGTRGQETQYF.

This clonotype qualifies as medium-sized (0.01 to 0.1%). The rearrangement uses TRBV7-6 and TRBJ2-7; D may be TRBD1 or TRBD2 (5 bases each). This CDR3 has 12 residues. Trimming removed 1 base at V and 5 bases at J, with 6 bases between. Germline loops: CDR1 SGHVS, CDR2 FNYEAQ. The CDR3 DNA sequence: TGTGCCAGCAGCTTAGGAGGGGACGAGCAGTACTTC. Amino acids: CASSLGGDEQYF. Filled out from reference TRBV7-6 and TRBJ2-7, the complete variable domain reads GAGVSQSPRYKVTKRGQDVALRCDPISGHVSLYWYRQALGQGPEFLTYFNYEAQQDKSGLPNDRFSAERPEGSISTLTIQRTEQRDSAMYRCASSLGGDEQYFGPGTRLTVT.

The chain carries TRBV7-2 and TRBJ2-2; D is ambiguous. Germline-derived CDR1 and CDR2 are SGHTA and FQGNSA. This CDR3 spans 15 amino acids. The V end was cut by 2 bases, the J end by 3 bases, with 10 bases between. CDR3 protein: CASSLSYEYTGELFF. The CDR3 DNA reads as TGTGCCAGCAGCTTATCCTATGAATACACCGGGGAGCTGTTTTTT.

This clonotype was detected ten times or more. J is TRBJ2-7 and V is TRBV5-6; D unresolved. Germline V lookup: CDR1 SGHDT, CDR2 YYEEEE. There are 12 residues in the CDR3. V lost 2 bases and J lost 5, with 8 bases in between. This chain's CDR3 is CASSLLRNEQYF. The DNA for the CDR3 is TGTGCCAGCAGCTTATTGCGGAACGAGCAGTACTTC.

This clonotype is medium-sized. The rearrangement uses TRBV6-1 and TRBJ1-2; no reliable D call. CDR1 MNHNS and CDR2 SASEGT come from the germline V gene. The CDR3 is 14 amino acids. The V gene lost 10 bases and the J gene lost 3 bases, with 18 bases spanning the gap. This chain's CDR3 is CATTSLEGYYGYTF. The CDR3 DNA is TGTGCCACCACCTCTCTTGAGGGATACTATGGCTACACCTTC.

This clonotype was detected ten times or more. A much larger clone lies one base from this, so it may be a read error. This chain joins TRBV10-1 and TRBJ2-5; D not resolved. The germline V gene has CDR1 WNHNN and CDR2 SYGVQD (reference sequence). CDR3 length: 14 residues. V shed 2 bases and J shed 11 bases, with 18 bases lying between them. This CDR3 is CASSEGRSFYEQYF. CDR3 in DNA: TGCGCCAGCAGTGAGGGGCGGTCATTTTATGAGCAGTACTTC.

The chain joins TRBV6-2 or TRBV6-3 to TRBJ2-4, with a tentative D call TRBD1 (6 bases). The end of the DNA aligns better with TRBJ2-7, so the J call may be wrong. The V gene's germline CDR1 is MNHEY and CDR2 SVGEGT. The length of the CDR3 is 15 residues. The CDR3 coding sequence is TGTGCCAGCAGTTACTCTCCGGACAGAGTCTACGAGCAGTACTTC. Protein product: CASSYSPDRVYEQYF.

This clonotype was found a few times. A read error is likely, as this CDR3 ends without the conserved phenylalanine or tryptophan. It is unclear where the CDR3 begins or ends on the DNA, so no DNA is shown, and the CDR3 is as TCRdb lists it. The V and J genes are TRBV7-3 and TRBJ1-1; the table's D gene call, TRBD1, was not cross checked with the DNA. A total of 8 residues make up the CDR3, ends included. Germline lookup yields CDR1 SGHTA and CDR2 FQGTGA. The CDR3 protein is CASSPPRP.

This clonotype was observed a few times. This chain links TRBV19 with TRBJ2-4, with D maybe TRBD2 (5 bases). Trimming removed 3 bases at V and 13 bases at J, with 22 bases between. This CDR3 is built from 15 residues. The V gene's germline CDR1 is LNHDA and CDR2 SQIVND (reference sequence). The CDR3 region has the DNA TGTGCCAGTAGTATGGAAGCGGAGCTCTACAATGAGCAGTACTTC. Translation: CASSMEAELYNEQYF. The whole variable domain, filled in from reference TRBV19 and TRBJ2-4, reads DGGITQSPKYLFRKEGQNVTLSCEQNLNHDAMYWYRQDPGQGLRLIYYSQIVNDFQKGDIAEGYSVSREKKESFPLTVTSAQKNPTAFYLCASSMEAELYNEQYFGAGTRLSVL.

The rearrangement joins TRBV5-1 to TRBJ2-5; 8 bases align to TRBD2. This CDR3 comprises 15 residues. Trimming at V came to 0 bases and at J to 5 bases, leaving 6 bases not matched to a gene. The germline V gene has CDR1 SGHRS and CDR2 YFSETQ. Here the CDR3 reads CASSLGVGGAETQYF. DNA of the CDR3: TGCGCCAGCAGCTTGGGGGTCGGGGGGGCCGAGACCCAGTACTTC.

There are many counts of this clonotype. This rearrangement joins TRBV6-1 to TRBJ1-2, with 7 positions matching TRBD1. The CDR3 is made up of 15 amino acids. Unmatched junction bases numbered 13, after V lost 6 bases and J lost 6 bases. Looked up from germline, CDR1 is MNHNS and CDR2 is SASEGT. CDR3 sequence reads: CASRNRDSLVDGYTF. The CDR3 DNA follows: TGTGCCAGCAGAAACCGGGACAGCTTGGTGGATGGCTACACCTTC.

The table lists this clonotype with a few counts. The rearrangement joins TRBV15 to TRBJ2-5, with a possible D match to TRBD1 (8 bases). This CDR3 has 13 residues. Germline values: CDR1 LNHNV, CDR2 YYDKDF (reference sequence). With 9 bases removed from V and 4 bases from J, the gap between germline ends came to 15 bases. Here the CDR3 DNA reads TGTGCCACGACAGGGGAGGGGGCAGAGACCCAGTACTTC. Its translation is CATTGEGAETQYF.

This clonotype was found once. The chain recombines TRBV7-6 with TRBJ2-3, with TRBD2 matching over 9 bases. The assigned J gene may be wrong: the sequence end matches TRBJ2-5 better. The CDR3 spans 17 residues. The germline CDR1 and CDR2 sequences are SGHVS and FNYEAQ. This CDR3 is CASSIQGGASGTETQYF. CDR3 nucleotides: TGTGCCAGCAGCATTCAAGGAGGGGCTAGCGGGACGGAGACCCAGTACTTC.

The rearrangement joins TRBV7-9 to TRBJ2-3; TRBD2 matches at 8 bases. TRBJ2-5 matches the DNA end more closely, so the J call is doubtful. Germline values: CDR1 SEHNR, CDR2 FQNEAQ (reference sequence). This CDR3 contains 14 residues. CDR3 residues: CASSLASGDRAQYF. CDR3 bases: TGTGCCAGCAGCTTAGCTAGCGGGGACCGCGCCCAGTACTTC.

This clonotype was counted ten times or more. A read error may be the cause here, since a much bigger clone is one base away. V and J are TRBV6-1 and TRBJ2-7; D remains ambiguous. This CDR3 spans 11 amino acids. Trimming shortened V by 2 bases and J by 7 bases, and 6 bases separated the two germline ends. Germline CDR1 reads MNHNS; CDR2 reads SASEGT. The CDR3 loop reads CASSEYWEQYF. The CDR3 DNA sequence: TGTGCCAGCAGTGAATATTGGGAGCAGTACTTC.

Many counts were recorded for this clonotype. The chain has TRBV11-2 and TRBJ1-2; 8 bases match TRBD1. This CDR3 is built from 14 residues. In germline, CDR1 is SGHAT, CDR2 FQNNGV. The V and J ends lost 6 bases and 6 bases, in that order; junction bases with no gene match: 9. The CDR3 is CASRSLDRADGYTF. DNA of the CDR3: TGTGCCAGCAGATCTTTGGACAGGGCAGATGGCTACACCTTC.

The table lists this clonotype with a count of one. The chain carries TRBV7-9 and TRBJ1-4; D is undetermined. CDR3 length: 14 amino acids. V was shortened by 6 bases and J by 0 bases, with 8 bases between the two germline ends. CDR1 and CDR2 (germline): SEHNR, FQNEAQ (reference sequence). CDR3 DNA sequence: TGTGCCAGCAGGGAGGGAACAACTAATGAAAAACTGTTTTTT. Its protein product is CASREGTTNEKLFF.

J is TRBJ2-5 and V is TRBV25-1; D may correspond to TRBD1 or TRBD2 (5 bases each). The DNA matches TRBJ2-1 better at its end, which makes the J call doubtful. This CDR3 region has 16 residues. Germline V gene data show CDR1 as MGHDK and CDR2 as SYGVNS. CDR3 protein: CASSEWGSTVYNEQFF. The CDR3 DNA is TGTGCCAGCAGTGAATGGGGGAGCACAGTCTACAATGAGCAGTTCTTC.

This clonotype is labeled medium-sized. In nucleotides, the CDR3 is TGTGCCAGCAGTTTATATAGGAACTCGGGGGGAGACATTCAGTACTTC. This encodes CASSLYRNSGGDIQYF. The chain combines TRBV12-3 or TRBV12-4 with TRBJ2-4; 7 bases agree with TRBD2. V shed 2 bases and J 8 bases; nucleotides not matched to a gene: 12. The CDR3 contains 16 residues.

V is TRBV7-1 and J is TRBJ1-1; D unclear. TRBV7-1 is recorded as an ORF, its role being uncertain. The CDR3 contains 13 residues. Trimming cost V 7 bases and J 8 bases, with 17 bases left between them. CDR3 residues: CASTEHRLGEAFF. The CDR3 DNA reads TGTGCCAGCACCGAACATAGGTTAGGGGAAGCTTTCTTT.

This clonotype was observed once. The CDR3 ends on some other residue instead of the conserved phenylalanine or tryptophan, so this is likely a read error. No DNA is shown, since the ends of the CDR3 on it are uncertain; the CDR3 is the one TCRdb lists. V is TRBV12-3 or TRBV12-4 and J is TRBJ2-3; the table's D call TRBD2 went unverified against the DNA. The CDR3 adds up to 12 amino acids, both ends counted. CDR3 amino acids: CASILNEQFFGP.

Worth noting for this clonotype: The missing conserved phenylalanine or tryptophan at the end of this CDR3 makes a read error likely. The DNA is left out, because the CDR3 cannot be placed on it with certainty; the CDR3 is given as TCRdb lists it. The J gene is TRBJ2-7, the V gene TRBV12-3 or TRBV12-4; the table gives TRBD1 as D, unverified against the DNA. The CDR3 comprises 16 residues, both ends counted. The CDR3 protein is CASSLGQGRSPLHFGN.

This clonotype was counted ten times or more. The chain recombines TRBV4-2 with TRBJ2-7; maybe TRBD1 (5 bases). The V gene's germline CDR1 is LGHNA and CDR2 YNFKEQ. The CDR3 covers 14 residues. Trimming left V 0 bases short and J 6 bases short, with 12 bases between. CDR3 residues: CASSQDRGKAEQYF. The CDR3 region has the DNA TGTGCCAGCAGCCAAGATAGGGGCAAGGCCGAGCAGTACTTC.

This clonotype was detected ten times or more. V usage is TRBV10-1 and J usage is TRBJ2-3; TRBD1 matches at 9 bases. With 4 bases clipped from V and 4 bases from J, the junction kept 12 bases outside the gene matches. The CDR3 sequence is 17 residues long. CDR1 is WNHNN, CDR2 SYGVQD, per germline (reference sequence). CDR3 DNA sequence: TGCGCCAGCAGTGGATCACTGGGACAGGGTAACGCAGATACGCAGTATTTT. Its protein product is CASSGSLGQGNADTQYF.

The table lists this clonotype with many counts. In DNA, the CDR3 is TGTGCCAGCAGTTTTACCGTAGGAGATCCGGGTGGCGGCTACACCTTC. It yields the protein CASSFTVGDPGGGYTF. This chain uses TRBV12-3 or TRBV12-4 with TRBJ1-2, with unresolved D. The CDR3 loop spans 16 amino acids. V gave up 3 bases and J gave up 8 bases, with 22 bases separating them.

This clonotype appeared many times. The chain couples TRBV28 to TRBJ2-7; the D gene is possibly TRBD1 (6 bases). Germline V lookup: CDR1 MDHEN, CDR2 SYDVKM. The V and J ends lost 6 bases and 3 bases respectively, with 12 bases between them. This CDR3 contains 13 residues. DNA of the CDR3: TGTGCCAGCAGCCCCCCGGACAGCTACGAGCAGTACTTC. Translation: CASSPPDSYEQYF.

This clonotype was recorded at least ten times. V and J are TRBV5-6 and TRBJ2-5, with a weak D call TRBD2 (5 bases). The CDR3 extends over 13 amino acids. CDR1 SGHDT and CDR2 YYEEEE come from the germline V gene. Trimming removed 5 bases from V and 4 bases from J, with 12 bases in between. In DNA form, the CDR3 reads TGTGCCAGCAGGGGCGGAGCGGCAGAGACCCAGTACTTC. Protein sequence: CASRGGAAETQYF.

This clonotype appeared many times. Given a much more abundant clone one base away, this may be a read error. The chain carries TRBV10-3 and TRBJ2-5, with TRBD1 matching over 9 bases. The CDR3 totals 14 residues. Germline trimming cut 10 bases from V and 11 bases from J; bases unmatched to any gene: 17. In germline, CDR1 is ENHRY, CDR2 SYGVKD. The CDR3 sequence is CATGKQGAYNEQYF. Here the CDR3 DNA reads TGTGCCACCGGGAAACAGGGGGCCTACAATGAGCAGTACTTC.

The rearrangement joins TRBV6-1 to TRBJ2-3, with TRBD2 matching 11 bases. This CDR3 contains 15 residues. V lost 2 bases and J lost 4; bases outside the gene matches: 2. Per the germline V gene, CDR1 is MNHNS and CDR2 is SASEGT. The CDR3 nucleotides read TGTGCCAGCAGTGAAACTAGCGGGGGATCAGATACGCAGTATTTT. This codes for CASSETSGGSDTQYF.

The chain is built from TRBV6-6 and TRBJ2-7; D remains unclear. V lost 8 bases and J lost 6, with 11 bases in between. Germline V CDR1 and CDR2: MNHNY, SVGAGI (reference sequence). The CDR3 consists of 11 residues. CDR3 protein: CASGSVLEQYF. For the CDR3, the DNA is TGTGCCAGCGGTTCAGTGCTCGAGCAGTACTTC.